The 17 T cell receptor beta chains listed next were all sequenced from one sample in a study of blood T cell repertoires in COVID-19. Assay used: immunoSEQ multiplex PCR; TCRdb lists only in-frame clones, some missing. The sample includes more than 200,000 clones, approximately 82% of them seen just once. Sequenced: peripheral blood. The receptors originated from a woman aged 70-85 years with active or convalescent COVID-19.

V is TRBV27 and J is TRBJ1-5, with 7 bases lining up with TRBD1. Trimming cost V 4 bases and J 6 bases; bases outside gene matches: 6. CDR3 length: 14 residues. CDR1 and CDR2 (germline): MNHEY, SMNVEV (reference sequence). The CDR3 loop reads CASSSTGVIQPQHF. The CDR3 DNA reads TGTGCCAGCAGTTCCACAGGGGTTATTCAGCCCCAGCATTTT.

The chain combines TRBV3-1 (or the pseudogene TRBV3-2) with TRBJ2-3; 15 nucleotides align to TRBD2. This CDR3 comprises 17 residues. From germline, CDR1 is LGHDT and CDR2 YNNKEL (reference sequence). Unmatched junction bases numbered 6, after V lost 0 bases and J lost 8 bases. This chain's CDR3 is CASSQEGLAGGPLTQYF. The CDR3 DNA reads TGTGCCAGCAGCCAAGAGGGACTAGCGGGGGGTCCCCTTACGCAGTATTTT.

V is TRBV19 and J is TRBJ2-2; 12 nucleotides agree with TRBD2. The trim removed 5 bases at V and 6 bases at J, leaving 13 bases unmatched. Germline V lookup: CDR1 LNHDA, CDR2 SQIVND (reference sequence). This CDR3 has 18 residues. The CDR3 sequence is CASSLRGPTSGSAGELFF. CDR3 nucleotides: TGTGCCAGTAGTCTTAGGGGCCCGACTAGCGGGAGTGCCGGGGAGCTGTTTTTT.

The V and J genes are TRBV2 and TRBJ2-3; unclear D gene. CDR3 size: 14 residues. With 2 bases removed from V and 6 bases from J, the gap between germline ends came to 12 bases. Germline V lookup: CDR1 SNHLY, CDR2 FYNNEI. The CDR3 is CASSERSLVDTQYF. In DNA, the CDR3 is TGTGCCAGCAGTGAACGGTCCCTTGTGGATACGCAGTATTTT.

The genes are TRBV12-5 and TRBJ1-6, with 10 bases fitting TRBD1. Unmatched junction bases numbered 12, after V lost 4 bases and J lost 0 bases. Germline V gives CDR1 LGHNT, CDR2 FRNRAP. CDR3 length: 20 amino acids. CDR3 in DNA: TGTGCTAGTGGTTCGGGACAGGGGCCGCGGGGGAGCTCCTATAATTCACCCCTCCACTTT. Its protein product is CASGSGQGPRGSSYNSPLHF.

The chain links TRBV5-1 to TRBJ2-1; 11 nucleotides match TRBD2. This CDR3 is 16 amino acids long. Germline V lookup: CDR1 SGHRS, CDR2 YFSETQ. The V gene end was trimmed by 2 bases and the J gene end by 7 bases; junction bases not matched to a gene: 8. The CDR3 DNA reads as TGCGCCAGCAGCTTCTTAGCGGGAGGGCCCACTAATGAGCAGTTCTTC. Amino acids: CASSFLAGGPTNEQFF.

This rearrangement joins TRBV18 to TRBJ2-3; weak D call: TRBD2 (5 bases). CDR1 KGHSH and CDR2 LQKENI come from the germline V gene. V shed 0 bases and J shed 1 base, with 8 bases lying between them. CDR3 size: 15 residues. This CDR3 is CASSPPLGGTDTQYF. The CDR3 coding sequence is TGTGCCAGCTCACCACCACTAGGCGGCACAGATACGCAGTATTTT.

This sequence joins TRBV30 and TRBJ1-1; D possibly corresponds to TRBD1 (6 bases). This CDR3 is 13 amino acids long. The germline gives CDR1 GTSNPN, CDR2 SVGIG (reference sequence). V was clipped by 3 bases and J by 5 bases, with 13 bases between them. CDR3 nucleotides: TGTGCCTGGAGGGGGACACGGGCAACTGAAGCTTTCTTT. Its protein is CAWRGTRATEAFF.

The sample holds one count of this clone. The rearrangement joins TRBV19 to TRBJ2-2, with D unclear. Germline CDR1 is LNHDA and CDR2 is SQIVND (reference sequence). The CDR3 is 15 residues long. The V gene lost 4 bases and the J gene lost 2 bases, with 11 bases spanning the gap. The CDR3 protein is CASSKVETNTGELFF. CDR3 DNA: TGTGCCAGTAGTAAGGTGGAGACTAACACCGGGGAGCTGTTTTTT.

This sequence joins TRBV12-5 and TRBJ2-2; 9 bases are shared with TRBD1. Germline CDR1 is LGHNT and CDR2 is FRNRAP. The CDR3 loop spans 16 amino acids. With 1 base clipped from V and 5 bases from J, the junction kept 5 bases outside the gene matches. The CDR3 DNA reads TGTGCTAGTGGTTTGGGCCCGGACAGGGGAACCGGGGAGCTGTTTTTT. This codes for CASGLGPDRGTGELFF.

This clone was seen only once. This chain joins TRBV6-2 or TRBV6-3 and TRBJ2-2, with a tentative D call TRBD1 (6 bases). The CDR3 is 15 amino acids. The V end lost 5 bases, the J end lost 4 bases, and 14 bases lay between the germline ends. Per the germline V gene, CDR1 is MNHEY and CDR2 is SVGEGT. The CDR3 DNA is TGTGCCAGCAGTGTCCAGGGGTTTGGCACCGGGGAGCTGTTTTTT. Translating it yields CASSVQGFGTGELFF.

The J gene is TRBJ2-5, the V gene TRBV5-1; D possibly corresponds to TRBD1 (5 bases). V was trimmed by 6 bases and J by 0 bases, leaving 15 bases between them. Germline V gene data show CDR1 as SGHRS and CDR2 as YFSETQ. CDR3 length: 15 residues. The CDR3 DNA reads as TGCGCCAGCACCTCTCAGGGTTTGTACCAAGAGACCCAGTACTTC. Translated, it gives CASTSQGLYQETQYF.

This rearrangement joins TRBV30 to TRBJ2-3; TRBD1 might be the D (5 bases). The germline V gene has CDR1 GTSNPN and CDR2 SVGIG (reference sequence). This CDR3 contains 14 residues. Deletions cut 5 bases from V and 3 bases from J, with 15 bases between. In nucleotides, the CDR3 is TGTGCCTGGGGCCGTGGATCAGGGACAGATACGCAGTATTTT. Amino acids: CAWGRGSGTDTQYF.

The chain employs TRBV10-3 and TRBJ2-5, with a possible D match to TRBD1 (6 bases). Trimming removed 6 bases from V and 4 bases from J, with 15 bases in between. Germline V CDR1 and CDR2: ENHRY, SYGVKD. This CDR3 region has 14 residues. The CDR3 DNA follows: TGTGCCATCAGGGGGGCCGGGACACTAGAGACCCAGTACTTC. It yields the protein CAIRGAGTLETQYF.

The chain carries TRBV19 and TRBJ1-2; D gene uncertain. Germline-derived CDR1 and CDR2 are LNHDA and SQIVND (reference sequence). V lost 7 bases and J 2 bases, leaving 5 bases between the germline ends. There are 11 residues in the CDR3. CDR3 in DNA: TGTGCCAGTATGCGCAACTATGGCTACACCTTC. It encodes CASMRNYGYTF.

This rearrangement joins TRBV13 to TRBJ2-5, with D possibly TRBD1 on 6 matching bases. With 1 base removed from V and 2 bases from J, the gap between germline ends came to 14 bases. This CDR3 spans 16 amino acids. From germline, CDR1 is PRHDT and CDR2 FYEKMQ (reference sequence). The DNA for the CDR3 is TGTGCCAGCAGCTTAGACAGGGCCCCCTTACAAGAGACCCAGTACTTC. It yields the protein CASSLDRAPLQETQYF.

The chain combines TRBV5-4 with TRBJ2-1; TRBD2 might be the D (5 bases). The CDR3 has 17 amino acids. Per germline, CDR1 SGHNT and CDR2 YYREEE (reference sequence). V lost 0 bases and J 0 bases, leaving 13 bases between the germline ends. The CDR3 spells CASSLDGGSSSYNEQFF. CDR3 sequence (DNA): TGTGCCAGCAGCTTGGATGGCGGGTCGAGCTCCTACAATGAGCAGTTCTTC.